The entry that follows covers one TCR beta chain sequence. These data are taken from a study of cytomegalovirus exposure and HLA in healthy donors. The PCR ran on 60 Vbeta and 13 Jbeta primers. Profiling relied on immunoSEQ multiplex PCR, and the TCRdb table lists in-frame clones only, not all of them. The table includes roughly 130,000 clones, roughly 78% detected once. This clonotype originated in a male donor in good health and CMV-seronegative. Sequencing was carried out using PBMCs.

CDR3 amino acids: CASSLGGQGRNEKLFF. In nucleotides, the CDR3 is TGTGCCAGCAGCTTAGGGGGGCAGGGAAGGAATGAAAAACTGTTTTTT. The V gene is TRBV7-6, the J gene TRBJ1-4, with D possibly TRBD1 on 6 matching bases. The CDR3 extends over 16 amino acids. Per the germline V gene, CDR1 is SGHVS and CDR2 is FNYEAQ. With 1 base removed from V and 5 bases from J, the gap between germline ends came to 14 bases.